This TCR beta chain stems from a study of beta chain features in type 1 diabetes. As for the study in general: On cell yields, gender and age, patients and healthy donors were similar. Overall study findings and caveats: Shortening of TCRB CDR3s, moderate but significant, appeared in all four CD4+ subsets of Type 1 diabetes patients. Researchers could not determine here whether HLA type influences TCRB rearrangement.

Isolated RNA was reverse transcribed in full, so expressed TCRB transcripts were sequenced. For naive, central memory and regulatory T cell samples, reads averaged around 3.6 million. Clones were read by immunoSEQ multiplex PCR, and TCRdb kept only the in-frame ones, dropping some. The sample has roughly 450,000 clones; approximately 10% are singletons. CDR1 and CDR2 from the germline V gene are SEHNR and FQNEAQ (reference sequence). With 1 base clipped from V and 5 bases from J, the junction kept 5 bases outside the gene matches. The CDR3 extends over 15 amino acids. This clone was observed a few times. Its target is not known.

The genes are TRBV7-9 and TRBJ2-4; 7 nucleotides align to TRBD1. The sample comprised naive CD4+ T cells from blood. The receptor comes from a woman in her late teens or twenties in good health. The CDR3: CASSLGDRVENIQYF. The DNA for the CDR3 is TGTGCCAGCAGCTTAGGCGACAGGGTCGAAAACATTCAGTACTTC.